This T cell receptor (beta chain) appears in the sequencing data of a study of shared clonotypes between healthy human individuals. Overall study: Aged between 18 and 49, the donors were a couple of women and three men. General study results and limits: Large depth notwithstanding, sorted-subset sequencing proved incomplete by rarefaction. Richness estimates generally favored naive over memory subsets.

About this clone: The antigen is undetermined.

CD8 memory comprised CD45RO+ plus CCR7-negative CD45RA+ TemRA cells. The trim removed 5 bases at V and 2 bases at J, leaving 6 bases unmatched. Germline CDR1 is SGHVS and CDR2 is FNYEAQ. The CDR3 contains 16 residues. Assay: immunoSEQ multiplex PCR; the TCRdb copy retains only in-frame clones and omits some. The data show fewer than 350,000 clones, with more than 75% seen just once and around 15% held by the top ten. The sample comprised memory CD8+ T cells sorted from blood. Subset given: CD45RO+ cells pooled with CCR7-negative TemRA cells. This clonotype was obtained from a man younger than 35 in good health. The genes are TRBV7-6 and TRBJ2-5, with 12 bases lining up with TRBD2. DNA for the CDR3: TGTGCCAGCAGCACATGGACTAGCGGGGAACAAGAGACCCAGTACTTC. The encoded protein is CASSTWTSGEQETQYF.